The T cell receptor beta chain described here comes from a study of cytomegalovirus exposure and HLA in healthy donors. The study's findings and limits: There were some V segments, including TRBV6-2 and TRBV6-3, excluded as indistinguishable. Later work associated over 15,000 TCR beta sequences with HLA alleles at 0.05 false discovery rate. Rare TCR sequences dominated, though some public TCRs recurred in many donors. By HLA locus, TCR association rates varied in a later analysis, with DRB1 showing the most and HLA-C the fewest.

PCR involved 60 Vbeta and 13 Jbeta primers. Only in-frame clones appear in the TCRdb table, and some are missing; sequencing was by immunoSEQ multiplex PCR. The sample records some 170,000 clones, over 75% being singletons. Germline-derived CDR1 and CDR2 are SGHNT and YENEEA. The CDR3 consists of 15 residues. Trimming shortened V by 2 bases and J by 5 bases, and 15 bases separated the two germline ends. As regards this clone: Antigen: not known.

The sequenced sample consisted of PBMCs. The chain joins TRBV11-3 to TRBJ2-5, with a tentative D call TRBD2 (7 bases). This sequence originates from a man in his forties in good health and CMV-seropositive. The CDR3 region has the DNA TGTGCCAGCAGCTTATGGGAGGGGGTCGGTGAGACCCAGTACTTC. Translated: CASSLWEGVGETQYF.